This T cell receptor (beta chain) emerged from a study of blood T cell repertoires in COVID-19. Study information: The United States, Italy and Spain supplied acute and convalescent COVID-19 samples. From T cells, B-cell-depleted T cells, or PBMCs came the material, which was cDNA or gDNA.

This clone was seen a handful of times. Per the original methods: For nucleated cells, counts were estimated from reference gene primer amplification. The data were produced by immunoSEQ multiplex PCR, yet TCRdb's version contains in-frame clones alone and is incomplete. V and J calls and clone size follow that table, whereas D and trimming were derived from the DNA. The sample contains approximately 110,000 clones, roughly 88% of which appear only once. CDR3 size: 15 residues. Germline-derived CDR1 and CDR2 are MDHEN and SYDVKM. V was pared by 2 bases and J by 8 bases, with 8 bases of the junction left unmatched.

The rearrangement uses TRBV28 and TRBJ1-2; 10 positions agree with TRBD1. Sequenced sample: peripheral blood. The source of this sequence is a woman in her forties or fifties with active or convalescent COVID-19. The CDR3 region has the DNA TGTGCCAGCAGTTTACCCGGACAGGGGGAATCGGGCTACACCTTC. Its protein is CASSLPGQGESGYTF.